This TCR beta chain was sequenced during a study of siplizumab effects on memory and regulatory T cells. Overall study findings and caveats: Naive T cells seemed more diverse than memory cells; they also seemed major alloresponse contributors. No assignable naive or memory phenotype existed for roughly 80-95% of proliferating CD4+ or CD8+ clones. For siplizumab cultures, the suppressive function of their proliferating Tregs was not confirmed.

CDR1 is LNHNV and CDR2 is YYDKDF in the germline V gene (reference sequence). V lost 3 bases, J lost 3 bases, and 4 bases stayed unmatched. There are 15 residues in the CDR3. It was at 37°C and for roughly six days that the mixed lymphocyte reaction cells were cocultured. Responder PBMCs underwent CFSE labelling, stimulator PBMCs underwent Violet Dye labelling, and both were mixed at 1:1. By share of the sample, this clone is medium-sized (0.01 to 0.1%). Its antigen is undetermined. TCRdb keeps only in-frame clones here, not all; method: immunoSEQ multiplex PCR. The table shows 9,000 to 13,000 clones, with roughly 46% occurring only once.

The source of this sequence is a human donor in good health; the cells came from an allogeneic mixed lymphocyte reaction. The gene calls are TRBV15 and TRBJ2-7; 11 positions match TRBD1. Material: CFSE-low (dividing) CD4+ T cells sorted from an allogeneic mixed lymphocyte reaction. The CDR3 loop is CATSREGTGGYEQYF. Written as DNA, the CDR3 is TGTGCCACCAGCAGGGAAGGGACAGGGGGCTACGAGCAGTACTTC.